The clone carrying this T cell receptor beta chain was seen a few times. The target antigen is unknown. The CDR3 spans 12 residues. Per the germline V gene, CDR1 is GTSNPN and CDR2 is SVGIG (reference sequence). V lost 0 bases and J 8 bases, leaving 7 bases between the germline ends. The data belong to a study of cytomegalovirus exposure and HLA in healthy donors. For the study at large: Ancestry clustering placed about 86% of roughly 410 genotyped donors in the Caucasian-associated cluster.

Whole-study findings and limits: Later analysis showed most CMV-associated TCR beta chains appearing HLA-restricted. Analysis was carried out at a later point, and it linked a missense DCLRE1C variant to TCR beta V- and J-gene trimming.

In the PCR, 60 Vbeta and 13 Jbeta primers were used. The table came from immunoSEQ multiplex PCR; TCRdb's copy has only in-frame clones and leaves some out. The sample lists under 200,000 clones, over 60% occurring once. The specimen sequenced was PBMCs. The V gene is TRBV30, the J gene TRBJ1-4; D not certain. The source of this sequence is a girl between 5 and 17 years old in good health and CMV-seronegative. CDR3 sequence reads: CAWSVRGEKLFF. In DNA, the CDR3 is TGTGCCTGGAGTGTTCGCGGGGAAAAACTGTTTTTT.